The clone carrying this T cell receptor beta chain was detected ten times or more. The record originates from a study of T-cell reconstitution after alpha-beta-depleted transplantation in children. Trimming shortened V by 3 bases and J by 2 bases, and 13 bases separated the two germline ends. The V gene's germline CDR1 is SGHTA and CDR2 FQGNSA. The CDR3 length is 15 residues. For TCRbeta, the library was prepared with unique molecular identifiers. TCRdb itself ran the PCR reads through MiXCR, one entry per CDR3 protein. This table holds fewer than 350,000 distinct CDR3 sequences, around 10% found once.

The clonotype originates from a male patient between 2 and 10 years old who had a stem cell transplant for chronic granulomatous disease, so the T cells may come from the graft donor. The rearrangement joins TRBV7-2 to TRBJ2-5; TRBD2 might be the D (7 bases). The sample was peripheral blood, taken 180 days after TCRalphabeta/CD19-depleted stem cell transplant. For the CDR3, the DNA is TGTGCCAGCAGCTTGGAGGGGGGGTGGCAAGAGACCCAGTACTTC. Its translation is CASSLEGGWQETQYF.